The 17 T cell receptor beta chains given below trace back to one sample, sequenced in a study of vaccination and CD4 T cells after COVID-19. These receptors are not linked to any known antigen. Oncomine TCR Beta short-read sequencing was applied to DNA from cultured CD4+ T cells. One entry per CDR3 protein results from TCRdb running MiXCR on the PCR reads. The sample consists of approximately 11,000 distinct CDR3 sequences, approximately 40% of them appearing once. Treatment indicated: roughly 10-day PBMC culture with coronavirus spike peptide pools or control peptides (ViraFEST assay). The sequencing input was CD4+ T cells from blood, cultured in vitro. All receptors come from a human donor who had recovered from COVID-19.

J is TRBJ2-4 and V is TRBV6-1; D is possibly TRBD1 (6 bases). The CDR3 runs 16 residues. V shed 7 bases and J shed 1 base, with 17 bases lying between them. Germline V gives CDR1 MNHNS, CDR2 SASEGT. CDR3 coding DNA: TGTGCCAGCACTAGAGGGGAACAGGGTGCCAAAAACATTCAGTACTTC. Translated: CASTRGEQGAKNIQYF.

This clonotype was detected a few times. The chain recombines TRBV15 with TRBJ1-1, with a possible D match to TRBD1 (5 bases). V lost 0 bases and J 8 bases, leaving 10 bases between the germline ends. The CDR3 has 13 amino acids. Per germline, CDR1 LNHNV and CDR2 YYDKDF (reference sequence). CDR3 sequence (DNA): TGTGCCACCAGCAGAGAGGCAGGGTACGAAGCTTTCTTT. Its protein product is CATSREAGYEAFF.

The chain recombines TRBV5-5 with TRBJ2-7; possibly TRBD1 for D (6 bases). Per germline, CDR1 SGHKS and CDR2 YYEKEE (reference sequence). The CDR3 length is 13 residues. The V and J ends lost 4 bases and 3 bases respectively, with 11 bases between them. As DNA, the CDR3 is TGTGCCAGCAGCCTAGGACAGAACTACGAGCAGTACTTC. It translates to CASSLGQNYEQYF.

The chain uses TRBV27 and TRBJ2-2, with TRBD1 as a possible D gene (6 bases). The germline CDR1 and CDR2 sequences are MNHEY and SMNVEV (reference sequence). V lost 1 base and J lost 6, with 12 bases in between. This CDR3 comprises 15 residues. The CDR3 sequence: CASSLYRDRPGELFF. The DNA for the CDR3 is TGTGCCAGCAGTTTATACAGGGACCGCCCCGGGGAGCTGTTTTTT.

In nucleotides, the CDR3 is TGTGCCAGTAGTATATCAGGGTCTCAGCCCCAGCATTTT. Translated, it gives CASSISGSQPQHF. This rearrangement joins TRBV19 to TRBJ1-5, with D possibly TRBD1 on 5 matching bases. The CDR3 covers 13 residues. Trimming left V 2 bases short and J 6 bases short, with 8 bases between. CDR1 and CDR2 (germline): LNHDA, SQIVND (reference sequence).

This clonotype is a singleton in its sample. CDR3: CASIGQGYQPQHF. The CDR3 DNA reads TGTGCCAGTATAGGACAAGGGTATCAGCCCCAGCATTTT. This sequence joins TRBV19 and TRBJ1-5, with a weak D call TRBD1 (5 bases). Trimming took 7 bases from V and 5 from J, leaving 12 bases between them. Germline V CDR1 and CDR2: LNHDA, SQIVND (reference sequence). The length of the CDR3 is 13 residues.

This clonotype rates as medium-sized. V is TRBV30 and J is TRBJ1-2, with unresolved D. With 0 bases removed from V and 2 bases from J, the gap between germline ends came to 7 bases. Germline V CDR1 and CDR2: GTSNPN, SVGIG (reference sequence). The CDR3 has 13 amino acids. CDR3 DNA: TGTGCCTGGAGTGTCTCCCAGAACTATGGCTACACCTTC. Encoded protein: CAWSVSQNYGYTF.

This clonotype occurred a few times. The chain carries TRBV25-1 and TRBJ1-1, with 8 bases fitting TRBD1. CDR3 size: 17 residues. The junction had 8 bases not matched to a gene; V was cut back by 1 base and J by 1 base. The germline V gene encodes CDR1 MGHDK and CDR2 SYGVNS. The CDR3 sequence is CASSESRAGGSNTEAFF. The CDR3 region has the DNA TGTGCCAGCAGTGAATCCAGGGCAGGGGGCTCGAACACTGAAGCTTTCTTT.

This clonotype was seen a few times. The chain has TRBV11-3 and TRBJ2-5; D could derive from TRBD1 or TRBD2 (7 bases each). The CDR3 consists of 17 residues. Germline loops: CDR1 SGHNT, CDR2 YENEEA. V was cut by 5 bases and J by 4 bases, with 23 bases left in between. CDR3 amino acids: CASSPRRGGDYRETQYF. In DNA, the CDR3 is TGTGCCAGCAGCCCCCGCAGGGGGGGAGACTATCGAGAGACCCAGTACTTC.

The chain employs TRBV3-1 and TRBJ1-2; a possible D gene is TRBD1 (5 bases). CDR1 and CDR2 (germline): LGHDT, YNNKEL (reference sequence). The CDR3 runs 16 residues. V was trimmed by 3 bases and J by 4 bases, leaving 18 bases between them. The CDR3 DNA reads as TGTGCCAGCAGCCACGCCGGGTCCGGGACGGCCTATGGCTACACCTTC. Its protein product is CASSHAGSGTAYGYTF.

This clonotype turned up a few times. The chain couples TRBV7-6 to TRBJ1-2; tentative D call: TRBD1 (5 bases). Trimming took off 1 base at V and 7 bases at J, with 10 bases between the two ends. The CDR3 contains 13 residues. Germline V gives CDR1 SGHVS, CDR2 FNYEAQ. CDR3 DNA: TGTGCCAGCAGCTTAGGGCAGGGACGTGGCTACACCTTC. Translating it yields CASSLGQGRGYTF.

The CDR3 DNA sequence: TGTGCCAGCAGCTTGGCAAGACTGAACACCGGGGAGCTGTTTTTT. Translating gives CASSLARLNTGELFF. The chain carries TRBV7-8 and TRBJ2-2; no definite D call. V was clipped by 3 bases and J by 1 base, with 9 bases between them. The CDR3 consists of 15 residues. The germline CDR1 and CDR2 sequences are SGHVS and FQNEAQ.

This chain joins TRBV6-1 and TRBJ2-4; D remains unclear. Germline lookup yields CDR1 MNHNS and CDR2 SASEGT. V was clipped by 1 base and J by 0 bases, with 16 bases between them. The CDR3 loop spans 18 amino acids. DNA for the CDR3: TGTGCCAGCAGTGAAGACTTTAAAGGGTATCTAGCCAAAAACATTCAGTACTTC. This gives the protein CASSEDFKGYLAKNIQYF.

This clonotype came up a few times. A read error may produce the germline difference seen at one junction end. J is TRBJ1-1 and V is TRBV12-3 or TRBV12-4, with 8 bases lining up with TRBD1. This CDR3 spans 12 amino acids. CDR3 in amino acids: CASSPVDRDSKF. The CDR3 nucleotides read TGTGCCAGCAGTCCTGTGGACAGGGATTCCAAGTTT.

This clonotype was detected a few times. This chain connects TRBV20-1 to TRBJ1-2; 9 nucleotides agree with TRBD1. The V and J ends lost 6 bases and 0 bases, in that order; junction bases with no gene match: 8. The CDR3 runs 15 residues. In germline, CDR1 is DFQATT, CDR2 SNEGSKA (reference sequence). The CDR3 DNA is TGCAGTGCCCCGGACAGGGGCTCATCTAACTATGGCTACACCTTC. As protein: CSAPDRGSSNYGYTF.

The rearrangement uses TRBV20-1 and TRBJ2-3, with 9 nucleotides matching TRBD1. Germline V CDR1 and CDR2: DFQATT, SNEGSKA (reference sequence). The CDR3 spans 14 residues. V lost 6 bases and J lost 8; bases outside the gene matches: 12. The DNA for the CDR3 is TGCAGTGCACCGCGGACAGGGGACGCCGGTACGCAGTATTTT. Translation gives CSAPRTGDAGTQYF.

This chain uses TRBV7-3 with TRBJ2-1; 7 positions agree with TRBD1. There are 14 residues in the CDR3. CDR1 is SGHTA, CDR2 FQGTGA, per germline. J gave up 5 bases and V 7 bases, and 8 bases lay outside the gene matches. CDR3 sequence reads: CASKRTGGHNEQFF. Written as DNA, the CDR3 is TGTGCCAGCAAACGGACAGGTGGGCACAATGAGCAGTTCTTC.